A selection of T cell receptor beta chains follows, all from one sample in a study of T cells in Graves' hyperthyroidism and ophthalmopathy. TCRdb reprocessed the multiplex PCR reads via MiXCR and lists one record per CDR3 protein. The sample includes 700,000 or so distinct CDR3 sequences, more than 12% seen only once; the top ten take 9.5% to 15%. The sample was blood. The source is a woman aged 50 to 60 with Graves' ophthalmopathy. The CDR3 runs from the conserved cysteine through the conserved F or W. D genes are given only for firm matches. Rows may omit the clone size; those that give it use once, few, many or a size class.

J: TRBJ2-7
size: few
D: -
V: TRBV9
CDR3: CASSLEGGGIDYEQYF
DNA: TGTGCCAGCAGCTTAGAAGGGGGCGGGATAGACTACGAGCAGTACTTC

J: TRBJ1-5
size: many
D: TRBD1
V: TRBV28
CDR3: CASRQTGGNQPQHF
DNA: TGTGCCAGCAGGCAGACAGGGGGAAATCAGCCCCAGCATTTT

J: TRBJ2-3
size: many
D: -
V: TRBV2
CDR3: CASSVATDTQYF
DNA: TGTGCCAGCAGTGTGGCCACAGATACGCAGTATTTT

J: TRBJ1-5
size: many
D: -
V: TRBV15
CDR3: CATSPVFGSNQPQHF
DNA: TGTGCCACCAGCCCGGTTTTTGGCAGCAATCAGCCCCAGCATTTT

J: TRBJ2-2
size: -
D: TRBD2
V: TRBV6-5
CDR3: CASSSYRSGIISGELFF
DNA: TGTGCCAGCAGTTCTTACCGTAGCGGGATTATCTCCGGGGAGCTGTTTTTT

J: TRBJ2-5
size: few
D: -
V: TRBV6-2/TRBV6-3
CDR3: CASKLFGQFKETQYF
DNA: TGTGCCAGCAAGCTCTTTGGACAGTTCAAAGAGACCCAGTACTTC

J: TRBJ2-1
size: -
D: -
V: TRBV11-2
CDR3: CASHSGRGPPYNEQFF
DNA: TGTGCCAGCCATTCTGGGCGGGGACCCCCCTACAATGAGCAGTTCTTC

J: TRBJ1-6
size: many
D: -
V: TRBV4-3
CDR3: CASSQGAINSPLHF
DNA: TGCGCCAGCAGCCAAGGGGCGATTAATTCACCCCTCCACTTT

J: TRBJ2-3
size: many
D: TRBD1
V: TRBV28
CDR3: CASSSSDRGDTQYF
DNA: TGTGCCAGCAGTTCCTCGGACAGGGGAGATACGCAGTATTTT

J: TRBJ1-5
size: few
D: -
V: TRBV28
CDR3: CASSPPMAGSQPQHF
DNA: TGTGCCAGCAGTCCCCCCATGGCGGGGTCTCAGCCCCAGCATTTT

J: TRBJ1-5
size: few
D: TRBD1
V: TRBV7-8
CDR3: CASSITGAFDQPQHF
DNA: TGTGCCAGCAGTATTACAGGGGCATTCGATCAGCCCCAGCATTTT

J: TRBJ2-2
size: -
D: -
V: TRBV29-1
CDR3: CSVDGTGELFF
DNA: TGCAGCGTTGATGGCACCGGGGAGCTGTTTTTT